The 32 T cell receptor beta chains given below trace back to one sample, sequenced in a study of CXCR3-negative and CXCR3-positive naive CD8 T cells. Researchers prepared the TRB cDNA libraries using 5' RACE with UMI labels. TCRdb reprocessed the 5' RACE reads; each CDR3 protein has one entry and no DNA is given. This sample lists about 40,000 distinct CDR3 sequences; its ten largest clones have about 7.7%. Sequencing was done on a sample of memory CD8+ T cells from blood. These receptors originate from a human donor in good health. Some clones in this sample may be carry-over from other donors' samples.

CDR3 protein: CASTPGGGNQPQHF. The rearrangement links TRBV19 to TRBJ1-5; without DNA, the TCRdb call of TRBD1 cannot be checked. The CDR3 sequence is 14 residues long. Germline V gene data show CDR1 as LNHDA and CDR2 as SQIVND (reference sequence).

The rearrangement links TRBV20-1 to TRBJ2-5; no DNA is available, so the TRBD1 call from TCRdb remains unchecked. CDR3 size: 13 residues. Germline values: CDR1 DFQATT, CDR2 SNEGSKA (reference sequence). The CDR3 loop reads CSARDPVGETQYF.

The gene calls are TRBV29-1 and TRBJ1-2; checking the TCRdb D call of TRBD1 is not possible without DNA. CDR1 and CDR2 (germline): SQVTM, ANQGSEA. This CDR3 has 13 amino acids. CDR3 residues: CSVEPPGAYGYTF. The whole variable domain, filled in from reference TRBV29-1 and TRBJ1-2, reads SAVISQKPSRDICQRGTSLTIQCQVDSQVTMMFWYRQQPGQSLTLIATANQGSEATYESGFVIDKFPISRPNLTFSTLTVSNMSPEDSSIYLCSVEPPGAYGYTFGSGTRLTVV.

The CDR3 loop reads CASSLTGGADTQYF. This sequence joins TRBV28 and TRBJ2-3; without DNA, the TCRdb call of TRBD2 cannot be checked. The CDR3 sequence is 14 residues long. Per the germline V gene, CDR1 is MDHEN and CDR2 is SYDVKM.

CDR3 loop: CSAREKNGDNEQFF. The chain employs TRBV20-1 and TRBJ2-1. This CDR3 contains 14 residues. Germline V gene sequence: CDR1 DFQATT, CDR2 SNEGSKA (reference sequence).

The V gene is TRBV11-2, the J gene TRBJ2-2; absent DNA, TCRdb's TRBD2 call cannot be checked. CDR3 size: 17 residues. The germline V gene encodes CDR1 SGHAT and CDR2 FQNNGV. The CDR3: CASSVVAGTRFTGELFF.

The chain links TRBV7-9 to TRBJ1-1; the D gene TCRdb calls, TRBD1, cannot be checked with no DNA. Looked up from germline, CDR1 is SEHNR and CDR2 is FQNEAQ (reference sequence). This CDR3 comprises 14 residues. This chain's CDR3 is CASSHPGQGPEAFF.

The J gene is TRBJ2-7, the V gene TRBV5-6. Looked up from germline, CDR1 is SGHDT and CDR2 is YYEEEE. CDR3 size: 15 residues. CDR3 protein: CASSFKAHPNYEQYF.

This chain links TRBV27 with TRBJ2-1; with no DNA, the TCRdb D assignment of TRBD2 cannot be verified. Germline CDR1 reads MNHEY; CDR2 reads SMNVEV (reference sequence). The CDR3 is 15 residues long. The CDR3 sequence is CASSFAGPSYNEQFF.

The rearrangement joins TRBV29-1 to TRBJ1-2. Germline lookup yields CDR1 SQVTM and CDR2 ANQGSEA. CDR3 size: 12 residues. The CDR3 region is CSVGDGPYGYTF.

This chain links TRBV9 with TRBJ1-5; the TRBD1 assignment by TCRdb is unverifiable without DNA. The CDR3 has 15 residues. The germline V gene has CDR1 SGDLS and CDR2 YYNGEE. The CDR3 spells CASSVDGGANQPQHF.

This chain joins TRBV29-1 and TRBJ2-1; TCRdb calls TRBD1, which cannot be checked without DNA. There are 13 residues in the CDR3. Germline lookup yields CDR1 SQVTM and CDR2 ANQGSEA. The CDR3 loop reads CSVDEGGGDEQFF.

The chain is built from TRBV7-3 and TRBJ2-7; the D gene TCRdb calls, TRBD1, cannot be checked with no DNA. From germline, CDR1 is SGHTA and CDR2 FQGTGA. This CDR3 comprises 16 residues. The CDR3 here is CASSPTGSRVPYEQYF.

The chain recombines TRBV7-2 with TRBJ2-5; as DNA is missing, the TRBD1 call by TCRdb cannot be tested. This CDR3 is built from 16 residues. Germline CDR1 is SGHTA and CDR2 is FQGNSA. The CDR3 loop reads CASSLVGGFGPETQYF.

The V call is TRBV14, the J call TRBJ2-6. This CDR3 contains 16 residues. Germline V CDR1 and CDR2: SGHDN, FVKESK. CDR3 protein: CASSQPRASGANVLTF.

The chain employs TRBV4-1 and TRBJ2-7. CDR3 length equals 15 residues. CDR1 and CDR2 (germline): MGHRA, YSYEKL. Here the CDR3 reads CASSLIDYPPYEQYF.

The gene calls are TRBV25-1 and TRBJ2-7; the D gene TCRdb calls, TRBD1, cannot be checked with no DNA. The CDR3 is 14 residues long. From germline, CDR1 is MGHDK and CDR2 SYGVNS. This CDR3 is CASSDGTVSYEQYF.

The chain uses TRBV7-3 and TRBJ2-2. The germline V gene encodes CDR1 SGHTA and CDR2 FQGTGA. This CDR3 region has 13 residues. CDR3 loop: CASSPWGTGELFF.

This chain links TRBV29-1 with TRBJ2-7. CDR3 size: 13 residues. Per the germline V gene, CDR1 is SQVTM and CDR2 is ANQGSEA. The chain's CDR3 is CSAVLVSNYEQYF.

CDR3: CASSPDRGPNYGYTF. The rearrangement joins TRBV13 to TRBJ1-2; TCRdb lists TRBD1, though no DNA is available to test this call. Germline V gives CDR1 PRHDT, CDR2 FYEKMQ (reference sequence). The CDR3 covers 15 residues.

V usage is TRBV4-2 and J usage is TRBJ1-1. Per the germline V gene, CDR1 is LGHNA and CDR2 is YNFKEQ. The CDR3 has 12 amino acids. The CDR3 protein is CASSQDGREAFF.

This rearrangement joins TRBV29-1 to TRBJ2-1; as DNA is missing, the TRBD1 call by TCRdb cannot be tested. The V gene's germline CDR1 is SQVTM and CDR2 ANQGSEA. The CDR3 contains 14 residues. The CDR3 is CSVPDRDYLGEQFF.

CDR3: CASSLGTSGGPEQFF. The genes are TRBV27 and TRBJ2-1; TCRdb reports TRBD2, a call that lacks DNA to check it against. The CDR3 is 15 amino acids. CDR1 is MNHEY, CDR2 SMNVEV, per germline (reference sequence).

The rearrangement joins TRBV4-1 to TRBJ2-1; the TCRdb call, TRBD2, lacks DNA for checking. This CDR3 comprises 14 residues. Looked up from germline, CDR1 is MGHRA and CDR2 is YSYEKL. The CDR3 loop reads CASSQEGSYPEQFF.

CDR3: CASSQSRVAWNTEAFF. This chain links TRBV4-3 with TRBJ1-1. Germline assignment: CDR1 LGHNA and CDR2 YSLEER. The CDR3 has 16 amino acids.

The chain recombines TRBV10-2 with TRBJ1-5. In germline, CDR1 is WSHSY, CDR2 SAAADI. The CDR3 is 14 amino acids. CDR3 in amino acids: CASSDDIRNQPQHF.

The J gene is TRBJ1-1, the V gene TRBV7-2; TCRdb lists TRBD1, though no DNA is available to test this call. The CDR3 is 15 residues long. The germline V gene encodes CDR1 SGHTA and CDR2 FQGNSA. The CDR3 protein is CASSQSNFPPTEAFF.

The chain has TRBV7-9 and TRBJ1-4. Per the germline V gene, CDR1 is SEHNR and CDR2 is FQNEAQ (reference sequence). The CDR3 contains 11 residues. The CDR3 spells CASSFWEKLFF.

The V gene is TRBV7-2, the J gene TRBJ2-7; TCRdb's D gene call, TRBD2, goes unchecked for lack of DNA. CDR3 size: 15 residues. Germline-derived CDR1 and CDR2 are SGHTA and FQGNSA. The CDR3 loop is CASIGTTPNPYEQYF.

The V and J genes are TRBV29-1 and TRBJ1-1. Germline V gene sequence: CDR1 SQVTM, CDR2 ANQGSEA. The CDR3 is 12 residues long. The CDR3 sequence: CSVRQTDTEAFF. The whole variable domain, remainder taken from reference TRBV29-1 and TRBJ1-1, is SAVISQKPSRDICQRGTSLTIQCQVDSQVTMMFWYRQQPGQSLTLIATANQGSEATYESGFVIDKFPISRPNLTFSTLTVSNMSPEDSSIYLCSVRQTDTEAFFGQGTRLTVV.

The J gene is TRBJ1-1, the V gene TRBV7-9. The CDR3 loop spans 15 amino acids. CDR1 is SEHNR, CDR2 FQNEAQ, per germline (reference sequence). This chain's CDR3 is CASSLGGPPLSEAFF. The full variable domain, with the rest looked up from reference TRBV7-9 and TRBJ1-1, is DTGVSQNPRHKITKRGQNVTFRCDPISEHNRLYWYRQTLGQGPEFLTYFQNEAQLEKSRLLSDRFSAERPKGSFSTLEIQRTEQGDSAMYLCASSLGGPPLSEAFFGQGTRLTVV.

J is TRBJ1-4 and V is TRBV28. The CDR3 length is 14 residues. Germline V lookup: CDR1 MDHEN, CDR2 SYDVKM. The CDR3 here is CATSLLGANEKLFF. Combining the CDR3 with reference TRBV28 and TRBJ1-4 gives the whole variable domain DVKVTQSSRYLVKRTGEKVFLECVQDMDHENMFWYRQDPGLGLRLIYFSYDVKMKEKGDIPEGYSVSREKKERFSLILESASTNQTSMYLCATSLLGANEKLFFGSGTQLSVL.